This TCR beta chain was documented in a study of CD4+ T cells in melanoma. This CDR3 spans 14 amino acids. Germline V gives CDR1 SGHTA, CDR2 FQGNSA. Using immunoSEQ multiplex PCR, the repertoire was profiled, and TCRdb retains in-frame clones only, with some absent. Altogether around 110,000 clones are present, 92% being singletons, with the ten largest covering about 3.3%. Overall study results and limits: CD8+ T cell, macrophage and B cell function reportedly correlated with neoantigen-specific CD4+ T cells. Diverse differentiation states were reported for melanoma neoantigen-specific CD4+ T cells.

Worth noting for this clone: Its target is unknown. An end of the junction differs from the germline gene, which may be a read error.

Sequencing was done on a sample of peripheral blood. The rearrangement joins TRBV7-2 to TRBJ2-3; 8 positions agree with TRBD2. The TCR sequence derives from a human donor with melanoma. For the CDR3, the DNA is TGTGTCAGCAGCCCCGGGACTAGGACAGATACGCAGTATTTT. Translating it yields CVSSPGTRTDTQYF.